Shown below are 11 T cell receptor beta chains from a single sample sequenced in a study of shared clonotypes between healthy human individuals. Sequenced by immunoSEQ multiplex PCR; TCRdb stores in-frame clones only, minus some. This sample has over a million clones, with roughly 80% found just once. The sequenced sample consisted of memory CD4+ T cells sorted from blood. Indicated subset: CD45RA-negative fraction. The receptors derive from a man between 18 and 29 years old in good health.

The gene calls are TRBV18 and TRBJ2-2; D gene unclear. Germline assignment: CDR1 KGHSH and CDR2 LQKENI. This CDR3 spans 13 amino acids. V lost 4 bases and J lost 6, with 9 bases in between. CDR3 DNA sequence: TGTGCCAGCTCACTTGACCCAGCCGGGGAGCTGTTTTTT. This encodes CASSLDPAGELFF.

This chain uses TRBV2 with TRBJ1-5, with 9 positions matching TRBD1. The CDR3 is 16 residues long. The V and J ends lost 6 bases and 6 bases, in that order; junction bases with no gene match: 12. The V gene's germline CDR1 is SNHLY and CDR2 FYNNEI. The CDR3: CASSRPGTGFGQPQHF. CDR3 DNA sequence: TGTGCCAGCAGCCGTCCCGGGACAGGGTTTGGTCAGCCCCAGCATTTT. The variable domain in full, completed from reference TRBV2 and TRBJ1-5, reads EPEVTQTPSHQVTQMGQEVILRCVPISNHLYFYWYRQILGQKVEFLVSFYNNEISEKSEIFDDQFSVERPDGSNFTLKIRSTKLEDSAMYFCASSRPGTGFGQPQHFGDGTRLSIL.

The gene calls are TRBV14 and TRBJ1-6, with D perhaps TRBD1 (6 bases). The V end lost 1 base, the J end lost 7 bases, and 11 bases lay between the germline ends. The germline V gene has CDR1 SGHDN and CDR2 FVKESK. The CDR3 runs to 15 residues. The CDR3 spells CASSQVQGLNSPLHF. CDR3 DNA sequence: TGTGCCAGCAGCCAAGTCCAGGGGCTAAATTCACCCCTCCACTTT.

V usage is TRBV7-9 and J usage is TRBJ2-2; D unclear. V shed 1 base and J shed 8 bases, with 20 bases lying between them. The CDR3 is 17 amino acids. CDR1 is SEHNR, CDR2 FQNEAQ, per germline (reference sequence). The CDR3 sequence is CASSLVLQATWAGELFF. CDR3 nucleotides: TGTGCCAGCAGCTTAGTTCTCCAGGCTACCTGGGCAGGGGAGCTGTTTTTT.

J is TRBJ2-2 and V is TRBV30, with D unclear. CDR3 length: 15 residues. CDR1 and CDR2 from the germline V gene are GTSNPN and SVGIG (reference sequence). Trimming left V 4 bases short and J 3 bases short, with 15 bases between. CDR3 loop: CAWIPGLGYTGELFF. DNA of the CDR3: TGTGCCTGGATCCCCGGGCTAGGATACACCGGGGAGCTGTTTTTT.

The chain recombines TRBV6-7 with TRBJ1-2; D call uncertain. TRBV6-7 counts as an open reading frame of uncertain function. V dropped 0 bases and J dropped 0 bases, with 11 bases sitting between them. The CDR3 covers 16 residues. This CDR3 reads CASSYSGYRPNYGYTF. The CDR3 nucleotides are TGTGCCAGCAGTTACTCAGGTTACAGACCTAACTATGGCTACACCTTC.

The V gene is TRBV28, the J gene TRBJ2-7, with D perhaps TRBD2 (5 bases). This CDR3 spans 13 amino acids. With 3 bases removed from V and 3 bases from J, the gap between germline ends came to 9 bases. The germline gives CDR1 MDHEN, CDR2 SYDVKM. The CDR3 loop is CASSLSSVYEQYF. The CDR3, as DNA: TGTGCCAGCAGTTTGAGTAGCGTCTACGAGCAGTACTTC.

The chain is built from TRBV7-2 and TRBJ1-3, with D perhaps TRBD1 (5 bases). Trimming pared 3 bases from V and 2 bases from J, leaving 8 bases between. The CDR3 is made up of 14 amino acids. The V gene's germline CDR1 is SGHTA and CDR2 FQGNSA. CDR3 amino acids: CASSLNRPGNTIYF. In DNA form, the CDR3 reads TGTGCCAGCAGCTTGAACAGGCCTGGAAACACCATATATTTT.

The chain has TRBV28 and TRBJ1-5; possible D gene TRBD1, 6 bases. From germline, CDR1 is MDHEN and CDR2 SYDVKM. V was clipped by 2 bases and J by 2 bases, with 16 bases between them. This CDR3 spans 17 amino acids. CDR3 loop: CASSLGAGTLRNQPQHF. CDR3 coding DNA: TGTGCCAGCAGTTTAGGAGCGGGGACACTCCGCAATCAGCCCCAGCATTTT.

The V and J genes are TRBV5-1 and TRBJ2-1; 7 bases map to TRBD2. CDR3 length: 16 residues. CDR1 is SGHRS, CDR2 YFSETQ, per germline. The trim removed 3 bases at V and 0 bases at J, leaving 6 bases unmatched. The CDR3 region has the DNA TGCGCCAGCAGCTACTCTAGCGGTAGCTCCTACAATGAGCAGTTCTTC. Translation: CASSYSSGSSYNEQFF.

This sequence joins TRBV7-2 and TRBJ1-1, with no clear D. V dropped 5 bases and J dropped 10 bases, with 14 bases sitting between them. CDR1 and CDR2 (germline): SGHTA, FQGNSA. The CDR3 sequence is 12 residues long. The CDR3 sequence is CASSQQTDRAFF. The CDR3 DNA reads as TGTGCCAGCAGCCAACAGACCGATAGAGCTTTCTTT.